A single sample gave rise to the 30 T cell receptor beta chains below, sequenced in a study of early T cells in non-severe SARS-CoV-2 infection. TCRdb ran MiXCR on the 5' RACE reads and lists one entry per CDR3 protein. The sample records 95,000 to 110,000 distinct CDR3 sequences, 11% being singletons. Sequenced sample: whole blood. The receptors originated from an adult who was a healthcare worker with PCR-confirmed SARS-CoV-2 infection or an uninfected control (not recorded which).

The rearrangement links TRBV10-2 to TRBJ2-7; possibly TRBD1 for D (6 bases). The V gene lost 2 bases and the J gene lost 3 bases, with 11 bases spanning the gap. The CDR3 sequence is 14 residues long. Germline V gene data show CDR1 as WSHSY and CDR2 as SAAADI. CDR3 in DNA: TGCGCCAGCAGTGAGGGGCTAGGGGGCTACGAGCAGTACTTC. Residues: CASSEGLGGYEQYF.

This clonotype appeared many times. This rearrangement joins TRBV20-1 to TRBJ2-3; the match to TRBD2 covers 9 bases. V trimming: 4 bases; J trimming: 3 bases; junction bases outside the gene matches: 5. CDR3 size: 14 residues. The germline CDR1 and CDR2 sequences are DFQATT and SNEGSKA (reference sequence). The CDR3 loop reads CSATSGTTTDTQYF. CDR3 sequence (DNA): TGCAGTGCTACTAGCGGGACGACGACAGATACGCAGTATTTT.

The genes are TRBV7-2 and TRBJ1-2; tentatively, D is TRBD1 (5 bases). The V end lost 2 bases, the J end lost 6 bases, and 10 bases lay between the germline ends. Per germline, CDR1 SGHTA and CDR2 FQGNSA. The CDR3 is 13 residues long. CDR3 in amino acids: CASSLQGRHGYTF. CDR3 nucleotide sequence: TGTGCCAGCAGCTTACAGGGCAGGCATGGCTACACCTTC. The whole variable domain, filled in from reference TRBV7-2 and TRBJ1-2, reads GAGVSQSPSNKVTEKGKDVELRCDPISGHTALYWYRQSLGQGLEFLIYFQGNSAPDKSGLPSDRFSAERTGGSVSTLTIQRTQQEDSAVYLCASSLQGRHGYTFGSGTRLTVV.

This clonotype has ten or more counts. The V gene is TRBV4-3, the J gene TRBJ2-2, with unresolved D. The germline V gene encodes CDR1 LGHNA and CDR2 YSLEER. The V end lost 1 base, the J end lost 2 bases, and 11 bases lay between the germline ends. This CDR3 comprises 16 residues. The CDR3 spells CASSQGQRENTGELFF. DNA of the CDR3: TGCGCCAGCAGCCAAGGCCAAAGGGAAAACACCGGGGAGCTGTTTTTT.

The sample holds many counts of this clonotype. J is TRBJ2-3 and V is TRBV6-1, with a tentative D call TRBD2 (5 bases). The CDR3 covers 15 residues. V gave up 0 bases and J gave up 3 bases, with 10 bases separating them. The germline gives CDR1 MNHNS, CDR2 SASEGT. The CDR3 spells CASSEAGVRTDTQYF. The CDR3 region has the DNA TGTGCCAGCAGTGAAGCGGGAGTTAGGACAGATACGCAGTATTTT.

This clonotype was seen many times. CDR3 nucleotides: TGTGCCAGCAGTGAAGCCCTCTCTGGGGCCAACGTCCTGACTTTC. Encoded protein: CASSEALSGANVLTF. This sequence joins TRBV6-1 and TRBJ2-6; D unresolved. Germline-derived CDR1 and CDR2 are MNHNS and SASEGT. The CDR3 runs to 15 residues. The germline V and J ends were trimmed by 0 bases and 0 bases, with 3 bases remaining between them.

V and J are TRBV27 and TRBJ2-3; D not certain. The V end was cut by 6 bases, the J end by 0 bases, with 19 bases between. This CDR3 is built from 17 residues. Germline assignment: CDR1 MNHEY and CDR2 SMNVEV (reference sequence). The CDR3 DNA reads as TGTGCCAGCAGGCCCCACTCGGACGTCCCTAGCACAGATACGCAGTATTTT. The encoded protein is CASRPHSDVPSTDTQYF.

This clonotype was seen at least ten times. The chain employs TRBV6-1 and TRBJ2-7; maybe TRBD1 (6 bases). V lost 6 bases to trimming and J lost 3 bases, with 15 bases between them. CDR3 length: 14 amino acids. The germline CDR1 and CDR2 sequences are MNHNS and SASEGT. The CDR3: CASRQGPRDYEQYF. The CDR3 DNA reads TGTGCCAGCAGACAGGGCCCCCGCGACTACGAGCAGTACTTC.

This clonotype has a count of ten or more. Here the CDR3 DNA reads TGTGCCACCCTTGACAGGGGAAATGAAAAACTGTTTTTT. Protein product: CATLDRGNEKLFF. The rearrangement uses TRBV10-3 and TRBJ1-4, with 8 bases matching TRBD1. Germline CDR1 is ENHRY and CDR2 is SYGVKD. This CDR3 region has 13 residues. Trimming took 10 bases from V and 5 from J; bases not matched to a gene: 6.

This clonotype was observed at least ten times. Mismatch with germline at one junction end may stem from a read error. V and J are TRBV2 and TRBJ1-2, with no clear D. The CDR3 contains 12 residues. Germline loops: CDR1 SNHLY, CDR2 FYNNEI. The DNA for the CDR3 is TGTGCCAGCCGTGACGTTTACTATGGCTACACCTTC. It yields the protein CASRDVYYGYTF.

The chain employs TRBV27 and TRBJ2-3; D is possibly TRBD2 (6 bases). CDR1 MNHEY and CDR2 SMNVEV come from the germline V gene (reference sequence). V was pared by 2 bases and J by 4 bases, with 10 bases between. This CDR3 is built from 14 residues. CDR3 region: CASSLLLAPDTQYF. The CDR3 DNA reads TGTGCCAGCAGTTTACTACTAGCCCCAGATACGCAGTATTTT.

This clonotype was detected only a few times. V usage is TRBV4-1 and J usage is TRBJ2-1; tentatively, D is TRBD2 (6 bases). V was clipped by 8 bases and J by 12 bases, with 11 bases between them. Germline CDR1 reads MGHRA; CDR2 reads YSYEKL. The CDR3 covers 10 residues. The CDR3 nucleotides are TGCGCCAGCGGAGGGCTTACGCAGTTCTTC. Encoded protein: CASGGLTQFF.

This clonotype was recorded a few times. The V call is TRBV5-1, the J call TRBJ1-2; D uncertain. V was shortened by 0 bases and J by 8 bases, with 8 bases between the two germline ends. The CDR3 totals 12 residues. Germline CDR1 is SGHRS and CDR2 is YFSETQ. The CDR3 DNA follows: TGCGCCAGCAGCTTGGCGCGGTCCGGCTACACCTTC. Its protein product is CASSLARSGYTF.

This clonotype was observed a handful of times. This chain uses TRBV10-3 with TRBJ2-7, with TRBD2 matching over 8 bases. Trimming at V came to 6 bases and at J to 3 bases, leaving 4 bases not matched to a gene. Germline CDR1 is ENHRY and CDR2 is SYGVKD. The CDR3 runs to 13 residues. CDR3 coding DNA: TGTGCCATCAGGGGACTAGAGGACTACGAGCAGTACTTC. It is translated as CAIRGLEDYEQYF.

This clonotype was counted many times. The chain has TRBV20-1 and TRBJ2-7; maybe TRBD1 (6 bases). Trimming took off 8 bases at V and 6 bases at J, with 14 bases between the two ends. CDR3 length: 11 residues. Germline CDR1 DFQATT, CDR2 SNEGSKA (reference sequence). CDR3 protein: CSTGPSREQYF. The CDR3 nucleotides read TGCAGTACAGGGCCCTCGCGCGAGCAGTACTTC.

In its sample, this clonotype was seen many times. This CDR3 is CASSLSDYEQYF. The CDR3 coding sequence is TGTGCCAGCAGCTTATCCGACTACGAGCAGTACTTC. The chain is built from TRBV11-2 and TRBJ2-7; D is unresolved. Deletions cut 2 bases from V and 3 bases from J, with 5 bases between. CDR1 is SGHAT, CDR2 FQNNGV, per germline. This CDR3 is built from 12 residues.

This clonotype appeared many times. The chain couples TRBV28 to TRBJ2-5, with no clear D. V lost 6 bases, J lost 4 bases, and 12 bases lay in between. Germline assignment: CDR1 MDHEN and CDR2 SYDVKM. The CDR3 consists of 13 residues. The CDR3 bases are TGTGCCAGCAGCCAACCGCTGGCAGAGACCCAGTACTTC. It specifies CASSQPLAETQYF.

This chain connects TRBV12-3 or TRBV12-4 to TRBJ2-3, with 8 bases fitting TRBD1. The V and J ends lost 6 bases and 4 bases, in that order; junction bases with no gene match: 3. The length of the CDR3 is 13 residues. CDR3 protein: CASRQTGADTQYF. As DNA, the CDR3 is TGTGCCAGCAGGCAGACAGGGGCAGATACGCAGTATTTT.

This clonotype has at least ten counts. V and J are TRBV20-1 and TRBJ2-1, with D possibly TRBD2 on 5 matching bases. V gave up 4 bases and J gave up 0 bases, with 10 bases separating them. CDR1 and CDR2 from the germline V gene are DFQATT and SNEGSKA (reference sequence). This CDR3 has 14 amino acids. CDR3 sequence: CSATGLSSYNEQFF. The CDR3, as DNA: TGCAGTGCTACAGGACTTAGCTCCTACAATGAGCAGTTCTTC.

In its sample, this clonotype was seen a few times. This chain uses TRBV9 with TRBJ2-7; 9 nucleotides align to TRBD2. The V and J ends lost 4 bases and 6 bases, in that order; junction bases with no gene match: 8. Germline V gene data show CDR1 as SGDLS and CDR2 as YYNGEE. This CDR3 contains 14 residues. The CDR3 loop is CASSPRSGSREQYF. The CDR3 bases are TGTGCCAGCAGCCCCCGTAGCGGGAGTCGCGAGCAGTACTTC.

This clonotype was detected ten times or more. The rearrangement joins TRBV29-1 to TRBJ2-7; TRBD2 matches at 12 bases. Germline lookup yields CDR1 SQVTM and CDR2 ANQGSEA. V gave up 7 bases and J gave up 7 bases; unmatched junction bases: 5. The CDR3 length is 12 residues. CDR3 DNA: TGCAGCGCGACTAGCGGGAGAGGAGAGCAGTACTTC. Protein product: CSATSGRGEQYF.

This clonotype was picked up a small number of times. The chain employs TRBV18 and TRBJ1-5; TRBD1 matches at 8 bases. The CDR3 consists of 16 residues. Germline V gives CDR1 KGHSH, CDR2 LQKENI. Germline trimming cut 3 bases from V and 5 bases from J; bases unmatched to any gene: 9. The CDR3 protein is CASSPSTGALDQPQHF. The CDR3 DNA follows: TGTGCCAGCTCACCCTCGACAGGGGCGCTGGATCAGCCCCAGCATTTT.

This clonotype was observed a few times. The CDR3 DNA sequence: TGTGCCAGCAGCTTTGCGGGGGATGGCTACACCTTC. Its protein product is CASSFAGDGYTF. V usage is TRBV5-4 and J usage is TRBJ1-2; D is perhaps TRBD1 (5 bases). This CDR3 is 12 amino acids long. V gave up 2 bases and J gave up 6 bases, with 8 bases separating them. Germline lookup yields CDR1 SGHNT and CDR2 YYREEE (reference sequence).

About this clonotype: A much larger clone differs by one base, so this may be a read error. The chain combines TRBV2 with TRBJ2-3; D is possibly TRBD2 (6 bases). The CDR3 has 14 residues. The V gene's germline CDR1 is SNHLY and CDR2 FYNNEI. The V and J ends lost 6 bases and 4 bases respectively, with 14 bases between them. CDR3 in DNA: TGTGCCAGCAGGGACGGACTAATCTCAGATACGCAGTATTTT. It encodes CASRDGLISDTQYF.

This clonotype was counted at least ten times. CDR3 in DNA: TGTGCCAGCAGGGATGATGGCATGAACACTGAAGCTTTCTTT. Protein product: CASRDDGMNTEAFF. The rearrangement links TRBV2 to TRBJ1-1, with D uncertain. Germline values: CDR1 SNHLY, CDR2 FYNNEI. Trimming stripped 6 bases from V and 0 bases from J, with 11 bases between. The CDR3 sequence is 14 residues long.

This clonotype was seen more than once but under ten times. This chain links TRBV11-1 with TRBJ2-2; maybe TRBD2 (5 bases). The CDR3 length is 13 residues. Germline V CDR1 and CDR2: SGHAT, FQDESV (reference sequence). Trimming stripped 2 bases from V and 6 bases from J, with 7 bases between. CDR3 sequence: CASSLRLSGELFF. As DNA, the CDR3 is TGTGCCAGCAGCTTAAGACTATCCGGGGAGCTGTTTTTT.

The chain joins TRBV6-2 or TRBV6-3 to TRBJ2-3; D may be TRBD1 (5 bases). Between the trimmed V and J ends, which lost 2 bases and 4 bases, there was a span of 16 bases. There are 16 residues in the CDR3. CDR1 is MNHEY, CDR2 SVGEGT, per germline. The CDR3 DNA follows: TGTGCCAGCAGTTACGATGACAGTCCCCTTTCAGATACGCAGTATTTT. Amino acid sequence: CASSYDDSPLSDTQYF.

This rearrangement joins TRBV21-1 to TRBJ2-7; TRBD1, as called in the table, went unchecked against the DNA. TRBV21-1 is a pseudogene locus. The CDR3 extends over 16 amino acids. CDR3 region: CASSRSGADSPYEQYF. CDR3 bases: TGTGCCAGCAGCAGGTCTGGGGCGGATTCTCCCTACGAGCAGTACTTC.

The genes are TRBV12-3 or TRBV12-4 and TRBJ2-7; the match to TRBD1 covers 9 bases. The CDR3 runs 14 residues. J was trimmed by 2 bases and V by 6 bases; bases with no gene match: 5. CDR3 residues: CASSVTGGPYEQYF. The CDR3 DNA sequence: TGTGCCAGCAGCGTGACAGGGGGTCCCTACGAGCAGTACTTC.

This clonotype has more than one count but fewer than ten. This chain joins TRBV9 and TRBJ2-4; the match to TRBD2 covers 8 bases. The ends lost 0 bases at V and 6 bases at J; junction bases unmatched: 8. CDR3 length: 16 residues. The V gene's germline CDR1 is SGDLS and CDR2 YYNGEE. CDR3 protein: CASSVDSGTRRNIQYF. The CDR3 DNA sequence: TGTGCCAGCAGCGTAGATTCGGGGACTAGGCGAAACATTCAGTACTTC. The full variable domain, completed using reference TRBV9 and TRBJ2-4, is DSGVTQTPKHLITATGQRVTLRCSPRSGDLSVYWYQQSLDQGLQFLIQYYNGEERAKGNILERFSAQQFPDLHSELNLSSLELGDSALYFCASSVDSGTRRNIQYFGAGTRLSVL.